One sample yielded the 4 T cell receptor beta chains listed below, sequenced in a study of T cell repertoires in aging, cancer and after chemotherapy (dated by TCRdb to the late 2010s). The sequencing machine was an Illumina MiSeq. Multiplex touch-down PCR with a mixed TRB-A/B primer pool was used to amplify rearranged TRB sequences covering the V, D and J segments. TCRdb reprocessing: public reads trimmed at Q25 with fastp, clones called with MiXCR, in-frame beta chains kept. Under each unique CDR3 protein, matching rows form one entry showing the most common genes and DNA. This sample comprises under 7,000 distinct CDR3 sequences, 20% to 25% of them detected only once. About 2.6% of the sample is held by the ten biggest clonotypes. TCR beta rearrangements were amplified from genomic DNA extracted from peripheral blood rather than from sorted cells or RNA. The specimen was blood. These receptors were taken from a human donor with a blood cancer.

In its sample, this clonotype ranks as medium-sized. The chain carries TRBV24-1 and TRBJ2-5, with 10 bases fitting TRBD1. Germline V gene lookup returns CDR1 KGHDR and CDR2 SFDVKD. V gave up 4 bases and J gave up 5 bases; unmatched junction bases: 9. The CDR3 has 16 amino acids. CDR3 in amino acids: CATSEPGQGGGETQYF. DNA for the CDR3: TGTGCCACCAGTGAACCCGGACAGGGGGGCGGTGAGACCCAGTACTTC.

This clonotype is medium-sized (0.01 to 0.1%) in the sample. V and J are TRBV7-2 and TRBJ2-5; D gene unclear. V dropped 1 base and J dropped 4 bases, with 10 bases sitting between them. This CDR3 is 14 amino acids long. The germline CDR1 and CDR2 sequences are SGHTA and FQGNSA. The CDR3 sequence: CASSLGGRRETQYF. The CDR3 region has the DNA TGTGCCAGCAGCTTAGGTGGCCGTCGAGAGACCCAGTACTTC.

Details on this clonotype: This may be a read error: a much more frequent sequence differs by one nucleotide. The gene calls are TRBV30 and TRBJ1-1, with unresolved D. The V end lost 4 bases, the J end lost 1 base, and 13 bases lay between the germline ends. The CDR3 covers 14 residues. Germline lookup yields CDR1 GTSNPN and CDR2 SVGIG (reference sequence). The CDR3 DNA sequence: TGTGCCTGGAACAAGTGGGCGGAGAACACTGAAGCTTTCTTT. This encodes CAWNKWAENTEAFF. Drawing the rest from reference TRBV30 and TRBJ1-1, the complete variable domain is SQTIHQWPATLVQPVGSPLSLECTVEGTSNPNLYWYRQAAGRGLQLLFYSVGIGQISSEVPQNLSASRPQDRQFILSSKKLLLSDSGFYLCAWNKWAENTEAFFGQGTRLTVV.

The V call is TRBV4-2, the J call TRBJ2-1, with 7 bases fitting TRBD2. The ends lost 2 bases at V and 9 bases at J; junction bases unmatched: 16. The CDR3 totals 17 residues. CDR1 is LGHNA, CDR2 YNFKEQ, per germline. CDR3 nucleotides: TGTGCCAGCAGCCAAAAAACGGCGGGAGAGGGTGTAGGTGAGCAGTTCTTC. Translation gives CASSQKTAGEGVGEQFF.